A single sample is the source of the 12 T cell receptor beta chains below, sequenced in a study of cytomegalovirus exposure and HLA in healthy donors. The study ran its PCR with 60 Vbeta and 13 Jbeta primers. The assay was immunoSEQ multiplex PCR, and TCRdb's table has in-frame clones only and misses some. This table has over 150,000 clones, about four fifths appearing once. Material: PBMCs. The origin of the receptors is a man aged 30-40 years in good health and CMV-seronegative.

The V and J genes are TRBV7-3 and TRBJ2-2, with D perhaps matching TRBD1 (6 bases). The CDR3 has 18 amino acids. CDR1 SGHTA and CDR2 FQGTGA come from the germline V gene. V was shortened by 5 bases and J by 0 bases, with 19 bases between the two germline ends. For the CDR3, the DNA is TGTGCCAGCAGCCTAATTGGGGGCGGAATGGCGAACACCGGGGAGCTGTTTTTT. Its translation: CASSLIGGGMANTGELFF.

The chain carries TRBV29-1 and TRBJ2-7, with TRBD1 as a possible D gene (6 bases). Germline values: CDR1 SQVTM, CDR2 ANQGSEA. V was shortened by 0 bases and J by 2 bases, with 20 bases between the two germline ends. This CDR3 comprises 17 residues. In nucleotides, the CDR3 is TGCAGCGTTGAAGAACGGCCCGGACAGAAACTCACCTACGAGCAGTACTTC. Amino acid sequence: CSVEERPGQKLTYEQYF.

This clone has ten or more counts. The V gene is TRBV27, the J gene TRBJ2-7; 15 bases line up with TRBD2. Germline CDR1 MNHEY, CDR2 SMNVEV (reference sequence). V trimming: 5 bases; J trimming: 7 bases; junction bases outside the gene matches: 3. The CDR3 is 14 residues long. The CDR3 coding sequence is TGTGCCAGCAGTCCGGGACTAGCGGGAGGTGAGCAGTACTTC. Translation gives CASSPGLAGGEQYF.

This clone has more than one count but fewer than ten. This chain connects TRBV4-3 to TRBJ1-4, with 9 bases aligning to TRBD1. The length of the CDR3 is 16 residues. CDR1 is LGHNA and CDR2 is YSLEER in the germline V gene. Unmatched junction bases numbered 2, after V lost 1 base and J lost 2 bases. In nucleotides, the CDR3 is TGCGCCAGCAGCCAAGCCGGGACAGGGACTAATGAAAAACTGTTTTTT. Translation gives CASSQAGTGTNEKLFF.

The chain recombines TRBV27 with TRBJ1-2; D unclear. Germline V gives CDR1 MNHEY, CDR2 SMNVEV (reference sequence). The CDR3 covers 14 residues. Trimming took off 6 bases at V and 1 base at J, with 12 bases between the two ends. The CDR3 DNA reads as TGTGCCAGCAGCCCTATCCACCTTAACTATGGCTACACCTTC. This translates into CASSPIHLNYGYTF.

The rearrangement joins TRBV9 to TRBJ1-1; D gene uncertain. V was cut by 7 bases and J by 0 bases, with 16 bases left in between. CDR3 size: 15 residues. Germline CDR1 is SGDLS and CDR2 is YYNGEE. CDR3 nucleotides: TGTGCCAGCGCTATTGGTTTCGGGATGAACACTGAAGCTTTCTTT. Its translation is CASAIGFGMNTEAFF.

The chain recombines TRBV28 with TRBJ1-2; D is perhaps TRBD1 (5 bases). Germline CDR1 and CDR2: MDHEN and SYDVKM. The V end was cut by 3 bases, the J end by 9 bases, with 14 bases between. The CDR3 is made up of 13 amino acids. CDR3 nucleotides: TGTGCCAGCAGTTTCGCTCGACAGCTCAGCTACACCTTC. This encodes CASSFARQLSYTF.

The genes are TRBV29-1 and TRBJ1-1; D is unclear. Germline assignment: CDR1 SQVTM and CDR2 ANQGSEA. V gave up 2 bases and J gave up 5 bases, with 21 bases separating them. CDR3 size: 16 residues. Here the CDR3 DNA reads TGCAGCGTTGAAAGGAGTTATGAGGCTCTTAGGACTGAAGCTTTCTTT. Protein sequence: CSVERSYEALRTEAFF.

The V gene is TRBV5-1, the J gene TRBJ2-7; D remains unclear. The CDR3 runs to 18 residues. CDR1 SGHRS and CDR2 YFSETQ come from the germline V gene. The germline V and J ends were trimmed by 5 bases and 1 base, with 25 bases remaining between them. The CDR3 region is CASSPSIGPNYVSYEQYF. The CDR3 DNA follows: TGCGCCAGCAGTCCATCGATCGGTCCGAATTATGTGTCCTACGAGCAGTACTTC.

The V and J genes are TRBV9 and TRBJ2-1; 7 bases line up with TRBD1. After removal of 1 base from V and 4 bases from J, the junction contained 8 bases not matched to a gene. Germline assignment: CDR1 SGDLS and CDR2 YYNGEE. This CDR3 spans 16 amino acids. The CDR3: CASSVRGTAFYNEQFF. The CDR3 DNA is TGTGCCAGCAGCGTACGTGGGACAGCCTTTTACAATGAGCAGTTCTTC.

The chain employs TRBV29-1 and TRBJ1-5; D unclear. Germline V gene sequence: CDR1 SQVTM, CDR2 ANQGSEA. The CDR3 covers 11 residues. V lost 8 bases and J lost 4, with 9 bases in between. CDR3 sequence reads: CSPLMNQPQHF. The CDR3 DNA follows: TGCAGCCCCCTTATGAATCAGCCCCAGCATTTT.

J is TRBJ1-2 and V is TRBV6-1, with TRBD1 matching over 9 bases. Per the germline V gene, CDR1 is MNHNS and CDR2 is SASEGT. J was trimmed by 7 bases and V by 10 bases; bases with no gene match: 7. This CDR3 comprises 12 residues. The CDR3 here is CAITGGTGGYTF. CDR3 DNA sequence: TGTGCCATCACAGGGGGCACTGGTGGCTACACCTTC.